These 20 T cell receptor beta chains share one sample of origin, sequenced in a study of cytomegalovirus exposure and HLA in healthy donors. It was with 60 Vbeta and 13 Jbeta primers that the PCR ran. Sequencing was performed with immunoSEQ multiplex PCR; in TCRdb, only in-frame clones are kept and a portion is missing. The sample carries around 170,000 clones, 70% to 80% recorded once. Source material: PBMCs. Receptors originate from a man in his 60s in good health and CMV-seronegative.

The chain links TRBV6-4 to TRBJ2-1; TRBD1 matches 7 bases. Germline V gene data show CDR1 as MRHNA and CDR2 as SNTAGT. The CDR3 contains 14 residues. J lost 8 bases, V lost 7 bases, and 11 bases had no gene match. CDR3 nucleotide sequence: TGTGCCAGCAAATCTAGGGGGCTGTCGGATGAGCAGTTCTTC. Amino acids: CASKSRGLSDEQFF.

The V gene is TRBV6-6, the J gene TRBJ2-1, with TRBD1 matching over 11 bases. Looked up from germline, CDR1 is MNHNY and CDR2 is SVGAGI (reference sequence). The V gene end was trimmed by 0 bases and the J gene end by 10 bases; junction bases not matched to a gene: 5. The CDR3 length is 15 residues. The DNA for the CDR3 is TGTGCCAGCAGTTACTCAGGACAGGGGGCAGGGGAGCAGTTCTTC. Residues: CASSYSGQGAGEQFF.

V usage is TRBV19 and J usage is TRBJ1-2, with TRBD1 identical over 7 bases. Trimming took 7 bases from V and 8 from J; bases not matched to a gene: 7. The CDR3 contains 12 residues. CDR1 LNHDA and CDR2 SQIVND come from the germline V gene (reference sequence). Written as DNA, the CDR3 is TGTGCCAGTACCATGGACAGGCGCGGCTACACCTTC. It yields the protein CASTMDRRGYTF.

The J gene is TRBJ1-2, the V gene TRBV18; D remains unclear. The CDR3 runs 14 residues. Trimming left V 1 base short and J 5 bases short, with 11 bases between. Looked up from germline, CDR1 is KGHSH and CDR2 is LQKENI. CDR3 nucleotides: TGTGCCAGCTCACCACAGGGAGAAACGTATGGCTACACCTTC. The encoded protein is CASSPQGETYGYTF.

The rearrangement uses TRBV19 and TRBJ2-1; 7 nucleotides line up with TRBD1. The CDR3 runs 15 residues. V lost 4 bases and J lost 4; bases outside the gene matches: 7. In germline, CDR1 is LNHDA, CDR2 SQIVND (reference sequence). The CDR3 spells CASSSRDSKYNEQFF. The CDR3 bases are TGTGCCAGTAGTAGTCGGGACAGCAAGTACAATGAGCAGTTCTTC.

The chain is built from TRBV6-1 and TRBJ2-6, with 7 nucleotides matching TRBD1. J lost 2 bases, V lost 3 bases, and 4 bases had no gene match. The germline CDR1 and CDR2 sequences are MNHNS and SASEGT. The CDR3 runs 16 residues. CDR3 region: CASSEPQGAGANVLTF. In nucleotides, the CDR3 is TGTGCCAGCAGTGAGCCCCAGGGGGCTGGGGCCAACGTCCTGACTTTC.

The V call is TRBV10-3, the J call TRBJ2-3; the match to TRBD2 covers 7 bases. Germline V gene sequence: CDR1 ENHRY, CDR2 SYGVKD. With 3 bases clipped from V and 0 bases from J, the junction kept 6 bases outside the gene matches. This CDR3 spans 16 amino acids. This chain's CDR3 is CAISDDVRGSTDTQYF. The DNA for the CDR3 is TGTGCCATCAGTGATGACGTGCGGGGGAGCACAGATACGCAGTATTTT.

The chain recombines TRBV9 with TRBJ1-3, with D possibly TRBD1 on 5 matching bases. This CDR3 is 15 amino acids long. V was cut by 3 bases and J by 0 bases, with 10 bases left in between. Germline lookup yields CDR1 SGDLS and CDR2 YYNGEE. The CDR3, as DNA: TGTGCCAGCAGCGGAACACAGGTCTCTGGAAACACCATATATTTT. Translating it yields CASSGTQVSGNTIYF. Full variable domain (outside the CDR3, taken from reference TRBV9 and TRBJ1-3): DSGVTQTPKHLITATGQRVTLRCSPRSGDLSVYWYQQSLDQGLQFLIQYYNGEERAKGNILERFSAQQFPDLHSELNLSSLELGDSALYFCASSGTQVSGNTIYFGEGSWLTVV.

The rearrangement links TRBV19 to TRBJ2-3; 11 nucleotides match TRBD1. CDR3 size: 15 residues. The ends lost 4 bases at V and 10 bases at J; junction bases unmatched: 10. Germline CDR1 LNHDA, CDR2 SQIVND (reference sequence). The CDR3 DNA reads TGTGCCAGTAGTACCCGGACAGGGGGCTCGGGTGCGCAGTATTTT. Translating gives CASSTRTGGSGAQYF.

Only a few counts were recorded for this clone. The rearrangement links TRBV29-1 to TRBJ2-2, with 8 bases fitting TRBD2. The CDR3 is made up of 15 amino acids. Losses at the gene ends were 5 bases for V and 3 bases for J; bases not matched to a gene: 8. From germline, CDR1 is SQVTM and CDR2 ANQGSEA. The CDR3 DNA reads as TGCAGCGTTATCTTTAGCGGGACTGACACCGGGGAGCTGTTTTTT. It yields the protein CSVIFSGTDTGELFF.

The chain joins TRBV2 to TRBJ2-5; a possible D gene is TRBD2 (5 bases). The CDR3 is 11 amino acids. Germline assignment: CDR1 SNHLY and CDR2 FYNNEI. Trimming left V 6 bases short and J 9 bases short, with 11 bases between. DNA for the CDR3: TGTGCCAGCAGCGGTTCGGAGGCCCAGTACTTC. It specifies CASSGSEAQYF.

The chain uses TRBV4-3 and TRBJ2-7, with D possibly matching TRBD1 (5 bases). Trimming took off 0 bases at V and 2 bases at J, with 8 bases between the two ends. Per the germline V gene, CDR1 is LGHNA and CDR2 is YSLEER. The CDR3 consists of 14 residues. Here the CDR3 reads CASSQDTGTYEQYF. CDR3 nucleotide sequence: TGCGCCAGCAGCCAAGATACAGGCACCTACGAGCAGTACTTC.

The J gene is TRBJ2-7, the V gene TRBV7-9, with 11 bases matching TRBD2. V was pared by 6 bases and J by 6 bases, with 7 bases of the junction left unmatched. Germline-derived CDR1 and CDR2 are SEHNR and FQNEAQ (reference sequence). The CDR3 loop spans 14 amino acids. CDR3 sequence reads: CASRSTGTSGEQYF. The CDR3 region has the DNA TGTGCCAGCAGGTCCACCGGGACTAGCGGCGAGCAGTACTTC.

This clone showed up just once. The chain couples TRBV7-2 to TRBJ2-1, with 7 bases that match TRBD2. The CDR3 is 14 residues long. Germline assignment: CDR1 SGHTA and CDR2 FQGNSA. V gave up 2 bases and J gave up 9 bases; unmatched junction bases: 7. CDR3 DNA sequence: TGTGCCAGCAGCTTATGGGGGGAGGGTAGTGAGCAGTTCTTC. Residues: CASSLWGEGSEQFF.

This clone has only a few counts. The genes are TRBV5-1 and TRBJ1-1, with 7 bases that match TRBD1. This CDR3 region has 15 residues. Germline CDR1 reads SGHRS; CDR2 reads YFSETQ. V was pared by 1 base and J by 0 bases, with 3 bases of the junction left unmatched. Here the CDR3 reads CASSLTGVMNTEAFF. The CDR3 region has the DNA TGCGCCAGCAGCTTGACAGGGGTAATGAACACTGAAGCTTTCTTT.

In this sample, this clone turned up a few times. The chain is built from TRBV6-1 and TRBJ2-5, with TRBD1 as a possible D gene (6 bases). The CDR3 spans 13 residues. With 7 bases removed from V and 3 bases from J, the gap between germline ends came to 12 bases. The germline CDR1 and CDR2 sequences are MNHNS and SASEGT. CDR3 loop: CASKHRVEETQYF. DNA of the CDR3: TGTGCCAGCAAACACAGGGTTGAAGAGACCCAGTACTTC.

This clone showed up just once. The rearrangement uses TRBV7-2 and TRBJ2-3; 7 nucleotides match TRBD2. The CDR3 extends over 13 amino acids. Trimming at V came to 8 bases and at J to 6 bases, leaving 8 bases not matched to a gene. Germline-derived CDR1 and CDR2 are SGHTA and FQGNSA. The CDR3 loop is CASAVRGGDTQYF. In DNA, the CDR3 is TGTGCCAGCGCCGTAAGGGGAGGGGATACGCAGTATTTT.

The chain combines TRBV12-5 with TRBJ1-5, with 7 bases aligning to TRBD1. CDR3 length: 15 residues. Germline lookup yields CDR1 LGHNT and CDR2 FRNRAP. The V segment lost 5 bases and the J segment 6 bases; nucleotides outside the gene matches: 10. CDR3 sequence reads: CASGQDRVGLQPQHF. The CDR3 DNA reads as TGTGCTAGTGGTCAAGACAGGGTCGGGCTTCAGCCCCAGCATTTT.

This rearrangement joins TRBV28 to TRBJ1-5, with 7 bases lining up with TRBD1. Per the germline V gene, CDR1 is MDHEN and CDR2 is SYDVKM. Trimming at V came to 4 bases and at J to 2 bases, leaving 8 bases not matched to a gene. The CDR3 has 16 amino acids. The CDR3 loop reads CASSSDRVIGNQPQHF. CDR3 DNA: TGTGCCAGCAGTTCCGACAGGGTTATCGGCAATCAGCCCCAGCATTTT. Together with reference TRBV28 and TRBJ1-5, the CDR3 gives the full variable domain: DVKVTQSSRYLVKRTGEKVFLECVQDMDHENMFWYRQDPGLGLRLIYFSYDVKMKEKGDIPEGYSVSREKKERFSLILESASTNQTSMYLCASSSDRVIGNQPQHFGDGTRLSIL.

CDR3 in amino acids: CASSSAKEGGRLRDTQYF. CDR3 nucleotide sequence: TGTGCCAGCAGCTCAGCAAAAGAAGGGGGCCGATTGAGAGATACGCAGTATTTT. The J gene is TRBJ2-3, the V gene TRBV11-2; TRBD1 aligns across 7 bases. The CDR3 covers 18 residues. The V segment lost 4 bases and the J segment 5 bases; nucleotides outside the gene matches: 18. Looked up from germline, CDR1 is SGHAT and CDR2 is FQNNGV.